A selection of T cell receptor beta chains follows, all from one sample in a study of technical replicates of blood from a handful of donors. Some clones are missing from TCRdb's copy, which holds only in-frame ones; the method was immunoSEQ multiplex PCR. The data hold roughly 52,000 clones, with about 95% observed a single time. Source material: PBMCs. These receptors were collected from a human donor in good health. Some clones in this sample may be carry-over from other donors' samples. Each CDR3 is given with its conserved first and last residue. The order of the fields is D gene, clone size, J gene, V gene, CDR3 protein, CDR3 DNA. D genes are given only for firm matches. Clone size is stated in some rows and not others, as once, few, many or a class when expanded.

>TRBD1|.|TRBJ2-7|TRBV15
CATSPGGQGSYEQYF
TGTGCCACCAGCCCGGGGGGACAGGGGTCCTACGAGCAGTACTTC
>.|.|TRBJ1-4|TRBV4-1
CASSQDTQANEKLFF
TGCGCCAGCAGCCAAGATACACAGGCTAATGAAAAACTGTTTTTT
>TRBD1|once|TRBJ2-2|TRBV5-1
CASSRTGEDGELFF
TGCGCCAGCAGCCGGACAGGGGAGGACGGGGAGCTGTTTTTT
>.|.|TRBJ2-4|TRBV5-6
CASSQDSLAKNIQYF
TGTGCCAGCAGCCAGGACAGTCTAGCCAAAAACATTCAGTACTTC
>.|.|TRBJ2-5|TRBV4-2
CASSQGSQYQETQYF
TGTGCCAGCAGCCAAGGCTCCCAGTACCAAGAGACCCAGTACTTC
>.|.|TRBJ2-5|TRBV7-3
CASSLLVKTEETQYF
TGTGCCAGCAGCTTACTAGTAAAGACGGAAGAGACCCAGTACTTC
>.|once|TRBJ1-6|TRBV4-3
CASSPTYPRGGSSYNSPLHF
TGCGCCAGCAGCCCAACCTACCCTAGGGGGGGCAGCTCCTATAATTCACCCCTCCACTTT
>TRBD1|.|TRBJ1-2|TRBV30
CAWSDGTGGGYTF
TGTGCCTGGAGTGACGGGACAGGGGGAGGCTACACCTTC
>.|.|TRBJ2-3|TRBV15
CATAVGGAGTDTQYF
TGTGCCACCGCCGTGGGGGGGGCGGGCACAGATACGCAGTATTTT
>TRBD1|.|TRBJ1-2|TRBV5-6
CASSSNDRGHDYGYTF
TGTGCCAGCAGCTCGAATGACAGGGGGCACGACTATGGCTACACCTTC
>.|once|TRBJ2-7|TRBV5-1
CASSLELGGEQYF
TGCGCCAGCAGCTTAGAACTAGGCGGCGAGCAGTACTTC
>.|.|TRBJ2-7|TRBV20-1
CSAAGGYEQYF
TGCAGTGCCGCAGGGGGGTACGAGCAGTACTTC
>TRBD1|.|TRBJ2-7|TRBV5-5
CASSPTPGQGTYEQYF
TGTGCCAGCAGCCCGACCCCGGGACAGGGCACCTACGAGCAGTACTTC
>TRBD2|.|TRBJ2-1|TRBV7-8
CASRTSGDSSYNEQFF
TGTGCCAGCAGGACTAGCGGGGATAGCTCCTACAATGAGCAGTTCTTC
>TRBD2|.|TRBJ2-5|TRBV13
CASSSAGPQRDVPYQETQYF
TGTGCCAGCAGCTCCGCGGGGCCCCAGCGGGATGTCCCCTACCAAGAGACCCAGTACTTC
>.|.|TRBJ2-5|TRBV20-1
CSASVRETQYF
TGCAGTGCTAGTGTTCGAGAGACCCAGTACTTC
>.|.|TRBJ2-1|TRBV5-4
CASSWSLLPPNEQFF
TGTGCCAGCAGCTGGTCTCTACTCCCCCCCAATGAGCAGTTCTTC
>TRBD1|.|TRBJ1-2|TRBV6-1
CASNLAGGGYTF
TGTGCCAGCAATCTGGCAGGGGGGGGCTACACCTTC
>TRBD2|.|TRBJ2-7|TRBV6-5
CASRQTSGTSYEQYF
TGTGCCAGCAGACAGACTAGCGGGACCTCCTACGAGCAGTACTTC
>.|.|TRBJ1-4|TRBV18
CASSLGPTNEKLFF
TGTGCCAGCTCACTTGGGCCAACTAATGAAAAACTGTTTTTT
>TRBD2|.|TRBJ2-1|TRBV7-3
CASSLLPGLAGYNEQFF
TGTGCCAGCAGCTTGCTCCCAGGACTAGCGGGGTACAATGAGCAGTTCTTC
>TRBD2|.|TRBJ2-7|TRBV7-2
CASSLVAAAGGYEQYF
TGTGCCAGCAGCTTAGTGGCAGCAGCGGGAGGCTACGAGCAGTACTTC
>.|.|TRBJ2-1|TRBV7-3
CASSPLDGSSYNEQFF
TGTGCCAGCAGCCCCCTGGACGGGAGCTCCTACAATGAGCAGTTCTTC
>.|.|TRBJ2-3|TRBV7-6
CASSLGQSRRDTQYF
TGTGCCAGCAGCTTAGGACAGTCAAGGAGAGATACGCAGTATTTT
>TRBD1|.|TRBJ2-1|TRBV2
CASSAGTDNEQFF
TGTGCCAGCAGTGCCGGGACAGACAATGAGCAGTTCTTC
>TRBD2|.|TRBJ2-1|TRBV10-3
CAISGTSGGNYNEQFF
TGTGCCATCAGCGGGACTAGCGGGGGGAACTACAATGAGCAGTTCTTC
>.|once|TRBJ2-3|TRBV6-5
CASSYRGRDTQYF
TGTGCCAGCAGTTACAGAGGGAGAGATACGCAGTATTTT
>TRBD2|.|TRBJ2-3|TRBV18
CASSPFSAGGTDTQYF
TGTGCCAGCTCACCATTCTCGGCGGGGGGCACAGATACGCAGTATTTT
>.|.|TRBJ1-4|TRBV6-1
CASRRGGGEKLFF
TGTGCCAGCAGGCGCGGGGGAGGAGAAAAACTGTTTTTT
>.|.|TRBJ2-4|TRBV30
CAWMSEGNSYF
TGTGCCTGGATGTCGGAGGGGAACTCTTACTTC
>.|.|TRBJ1-2|TRBV10-3
CASKGSGPYGYTF
TGTGCCAGCAAGGGGTCAGGCCCATATGGCTACACCTTC
>TRBD1|.|TRBJ1-2|TRBV30
CAWSPGQNYGYTF
TGTGCCTGGAGTCCGGGACAGAACTATGGCTACACCTTC
>.|.|TRBJ2-2|TRBV6-1
CASSEQVTSGTGELFF
TGTGCCAGCAGTGAACAGGTGACTAGTGGCACCGGGGAGCTGTTTTTT
>.|.|TRBJ1-2|TRBV6-1
CASREDVQGSYGYTF
TGTGCCAGCAGAGAAGACGTACAGGGCTCCTATGGCTACACCTTC
>.|.|TRBJ2-1|TRBV29-1
CSGGESYNEQFF
TGCAGCGGGGGCGAGAGCTACAATGAGCAGTTCTTC
>TRBD2|.|TRBJ2-1|TRBV5-1
CASRSFSGSYNEQFF
TGCGCCAGCAGATCGTTTAGCGGGTCCTACAATGAGCAGTTCTTC
>TRBD1|.|TRBJ2-5|TRBV5-1
CASSSPRDRQETQYF
TGCGCCAGCAGCTCCCCTCGGGACAGACAAGAGACCCAGTACTTC
>.|.|TRBJ1-2|TRBV29-1
CSVGPQGSNGYTF
TGCAGCGTCGGGCCGCAGGGCAGCAATGGCTACACCTTC
>.|.|TRBJ2-3|TRBV13
CASSQPGAVGTDTQYF
TGTGCCAGCAGCCAGCCAGGGGCCGTGGGCACAGATACGCAGTATTTT
>.|.|TRBJ1-1|TRBV19
CASSGQYMNTEAFF
TGTGCCAGTAGTGGCCAGTACATGAACACTGAAGCTTTCTTT
>TRBD1|.|TRBJ1-1|TRBV6-5
CASSFIWTGKAFF
TGTGCCAGCAGTTTTATCTGGACAGGTAAAGCTTTCTTT
>TRBD1|.|TRBJ1-2|TRBV29-1
CSGQGSNYGYTF
TGCAGCGGACAGGGTTCTAACTATGGCTACACCTTC
>TRBD1|.|TRBJ1-5|TRBV7-2
CASSSSTGGSNQPQHF
TGTGCCAGCAGCTCCTCGACAGGGGGAAGCAATCAGCCCCAGCATTTT
>.|.|TRBJ1-5|TRBV25-1
CASSGGGSGNQPQHF
TGTGCCAGCAGTGGAGGAGGCTCTGGCAATCAGCCCCAGCATTTT
>.|.|TRBJ2-3|TRBV6-6
CASSPAGVGTDTQYF
TGTGCCAGCAGCCCAGCAGGGGTGGGTACAGATACGCAGTATTTT
>TRBD2|.|TRBJ2-7|TRBV5-6
CASSLVRLAGEEQYF
TGTGCCAGCAGCTTGGTACGGCTAGCGGGAGAAGAGCAGTACTTC